Listed below are T cell receptor beta chains from one sample, sequenced in a study of cytomegalovirus exposure and HLA in healthy donors. Clones were read by immunoSEQ multiplex PCR, and TCRdb kept only the in-frame ones, dropping some. The sample holds roughly 200,000 clones; around 64% are singletons and the top ten take 2% to 3%. The sequenced sample consisted of PBMCs. The receptor source for this set is a man between 35 and 55 years old in good health and CMV-seropositive. CDR3s leave out the opening cysteine and the closing phenylalanine or tryptophan.

V: TRBV2
J: TRBJ2-2
CDR3: ASSVSSGGNYQLSKGELF

V: TRBV2
J: TRBJ1-2
CDR3: ASHQQGGHGYT

V: TRBV9
J: TRBJ2-3
CDR3: ASSVVGLEADTQY

V: TRBV7-6
J: TRBJ2-3
CDR3: ASSFERTSTDTQY

V: TRBV2
J: TRBJ1-2
CDR3: ASTGTGNYGYT

V: TRBV28
J: TRBJ1-2
CDR3: ASSFDSTYGYT

V: TRBV5-1
J: TRBJ1-1
CDR3: ASSLRTVNRGNTEAF

V: TRBV9
J: TRBJ2-5
CDR3: ASSVGGGAYQTQY

V: TRBV5-1
J: TRBJ1-5
CDR3: ASSFEGDQPQH

V: TRBV27
J: TRBJ1-1
CDR3: ASSLSIQHYTEAF

V: TRBV5-5
J: TRBJ2-3
CDR3: ASSLRLLPRDTQY

V: TRBV5-4
J: TRBJ2-4
CDR3: ASSLEASGAKNIQY

V: TRBV6-6
J: TRBJ2-3
CDR3: ASTPPDGTDTQY

V: TRBV12-5
J: TRBJ1-1
CDR3: ASGPGTGGIYTEAF

V: TRBV5-4
J: TRBJ2-5
CDR3: ASLFRGGETQY

V: TRBV29-1
J: TRBJ1-3
CDR3: SVEPSGGNTIY

V: TRBV7-3
J: TRBJ1-3
CDR3: ASSLSAGNTIY

V: TRBV2
J: TRBJ2-2
CDR3: ASSDFSGGGELF

V: TRBV4-1
J: TRBJ2-7
CDR3: ASSHPGQGYEQY

V: TRBV19
J: TRBJ1-1
CDR3: ASSLRQGGGGTEAF

V: TRBV2
J: TRBJ1-2
CDR3: ASRSDDRGCT

V: TRBV10-1
J: TRBJ1-3
CDR3: ASSETQGLGNTIY

V: TRBV6-5
J: TRBJ1-5
CDR3: ASSQKYSNQPQH

V: TRBV4-3
J: TRBJ2-7
CDR3: ASSQEWDRGHEQY

V: TRBV11-2
J: TRBJ2-7
CDR3: ASSADRVEQY

V: TRBV6-1
J: TRBJ1-5
CDR3: ASSARGRQPQH

V: TRBV7-8
J: TRBJ1-1
CDR3: ASSRGQDTEAF

V: TRBV19
J: TRBJ1-2
CDR3: ASSPHRDSSNYGYT

V: TRBV6-6
J: TRBJ2-2
CDR3: ASSYSQGSGELF

V: TRBV7-9
J: TRBJ2-5
CDR3: ASSLAAGGETQY

V: TRBV11-3
J: TRBJ2-1
CDR3: ASSSRTSGGRDEQF

V: TRBV28
J: TRBJ1-1
CDR3: ASSLLGGAEAF

V: TRBV6-6
J: TRBJ1-2
CDR3: ASSYTGTGEAGYT

V: TRBV4-3
J: TRBJ2-4
CDR3: ASSQEVGGTGDIQY

V: TRBV18
J: TRBJ1-5
CDR3: ASSPRDRDQPQH

V: TRBV27
J: TRBJ2-7
CDR3: ASSLLAGVGEQY

V: TRBV7-9
J: TRBJ2-5
CDR3: ASSLVWGGQETQY

V: TRBV7-3
J: TRBJ2-1
CDR3: ASSRDRGYEQF

V: TRBV7-2
J: TRBJ1-6
CDR3: ASSRSGTVGSPLH

V: TRBV2
J: TRBJ1-5
CDR3: ASSVAGRQPQH

V: TRBV6-6
J: TRBJ2-1
CDR3: ASSRSSGGSNEQF

V: TRBV29-1
J: TRBJ2-5
CDR3: SIMTGGEETQY

V: TRBV6-1
J: TRBJ1-5
CDR3: ASSAPGGVNQPQH

V: TRBV18
J: TRBJ2-7
CDR3: ASSRQGTVSTYEQY

V: TRBV5-1
J: TRBJ1-2
CDR3: ASSPGTAYGYT

V: TRBV7-8
J: TRBJ1-1
CDR3: ASSLGQHYTEAF

V: TRBV4-3
J: TRBJ1-2
CDR3: ASSPGNLANYGYT

V: TRBV9
J: TRBJ1-2
CDR3: ASSSSQGSYGYT

V: TRBV5-8
J: TRBJ2-6
CDR3: ASRSPGTGLSGANVLT

V: TRBV6-6
J: TRBJ1-1
CDR3: ASSLYQGEAF

V: TRBV27
J: TRBJ2-2
CDR3: ASSSRDGLSGELF